This T cell receptor (beta chain) was sequenced for a study of blood T cell repertoires in COVID-19 (dated by TCRdb to the early 2020s). Study-wide context: Samples from collaborators originated in the United States, Italy and Spain and spanned both the acute and convalescent phases of COVID-19. The material from the prospective study consisted of cDNA or gDNA derived from T cells, B-cell-depleted T cells, or PBMCs. The dataset comprised deeply sampled blood TCRbeta repertoires from subjects exposed to, actively infected with, or recovered from COVID-19. The repertoires were made available in a free public database intended to serve as a resource for research on the immune response to SARS-CoV-2. Samples were obtained from the ongoing ImmuneRACE study (first 160 participants) and from 1,254 subjects provided by 6 global collaborators. Nearly every sample came with metadata listing a de-identified subject ID, COVID-19 status, age in years and sex. Where available, HLA class I and class II types were taken from metadata supplied by the sample provider and were not determined by assay-based typing.

About this clone: What this receptor recognizes is not known. Base-call qualities are not available, and no considerably larger clone is one nucleotide away.

The full study reports these points: Clinical and demographic metadata were provided uncurated, with the amount varying by source and participant.

Trimming costs V 0 bases and J 10 bases, and their ends lie 20 bases apart. Taken from the germline V gene, the CDR1 and CDR2 loops are SGHRS and YFSETQ. The cysteine opens and the phenylalanine closes a CDR3 of 16 amino acids. CDR3 DNA is the only sequence kept; it has 48 bases, read in frame from the first base. A second Seattle source provided samples from volunteer blood donors who had recovered from COVID-19. The collaborating institutions used their own protocols to collect whole blood in K2EDTA tubes. For TCRbeta analysis, collaborators shipped samples as frozen whole blood, isolated PBMCs, or DNA extracted from either of those sample types. TCRbeta CDR3 regions were amplified from genomic DNA by means of the immunoSEQ Assay, a bias-controlled multiplex PCR. From the authors' description of their analysis: The number of nucleated cells in each sample was estimated by amplification of reference gene primers within the assay. To quantify the absolute abundance of each unique TCRbeta CDR3 rearrangement, sequence reads were collapsed and filtered. For each sample, productive Simpson clonality was calculated by taking the square root of Simpson's diversity index across productive rearrangements. The clones in this table, taken by TCRdb from immuneACCESS, are in-frame only. Not every clone is retained; where verified, under half of the shortfall comes from an unresolved V gene, and the cause of the rest is unknown. The DNA gave D and trimming, while V, J and clone size come from that table. The sample table holds roughly 180,000 clones, of which around 85% were seen once. The leading ten clones occupy 1% to 1.5% of the sample.

This sequence originates from a man between 60 and 75 years old who had recovered from COVID-19. The sequenced sample consisted of peripheral blood. The chain couples TRBV5-1 to TRBJ2-1, with a weak D call of TRBD2 (5 bases match). Here is the DNA: TGCGCCAGCAGCTTGGATGGGATGGCCCCTACGGGGGAGCAGTTCTTC. Its amino acids are CASSLDGMAPTGEQFF.